This TCR beta chain was retrieved from a study of regulatory T cells in long-lasting Graves disease. Library construction for TCR beta used iRepertoire HTBI primers and Arm-PCR of CDR3 regions. TCRdb reanalysed the multiplex PCR reads using MiXCR and keeps one entry per CDR3 protein. The sample has approximately 350,000 distinct CDR3 sequences; 12% are singletons. This clonotype appeared many times. The CDR3 runs 16 residues. The V gene's germline CDR1 is DFQATT and CDR2 SNEGSKA (reference sequence). The trim removed 2 bases at V and 0 bases at J, leaving 6 bases unmatched. Time point given: newly diagnosed GD, antithyroid drugs for less than 3 months. There was RNA extracted from PBMCs, and the TCR library was made from it. A further study also used this sample, focusing on T cells in Graves' hyperthyroidism and ophthalmopathy.

The sequence derives from a woman younger than 35 with Graves disease. The material was peripheral blood mononuclear cells (PBMCs), obtained at new diagnosis, from a patient treated with antithyroid drugs. V gene TRBV20-1 combines with J gene TRBJ1-1; 10 nucleotides line up with TRBD1. CDR3 nucleotides: TGCAGTGCTAGAATGACAGGGGGCTTCATGAACACTGAAGCTTTCTTT. The encoded protein is CSARMTGGFMNTEAFF.